This paragraph covers one T cell receptor (beta chain) sequence. Its antigen is unknown. No qualities accompany the bases; no much larger clone lies one base away. This specimen comes from a study of cytomegalovirus exposure and HLA in healthy donors (TCRdb year 2017). A note on the overall study: An earlier analysis of some 600 of the donors reported roughly 300 Gb of sequence data and around 110 million unique TCR beta sequences obtained from about 170 million T cells. An earlier analysis of 450 to 750 of the donors used high-throughput TCR beta sequencing to judge whether each TCR beta V gene segment behaved as functional or pseudogenic. An early release covering more than 500 HLA-typed donors comprised about 310 gigabases of sequencing data and around 85 million unique TCR sequences. Rather than using new phenotypic data, the later analysis identified candidate immune exposures from TCR beta sequences and from how often those sequences occurred across donors. Among the 398 genotyped donors, around 81% belonged to the genetic ancestry cluster associated with self-reported Caucasian donors. A later genetic analysis used genome-wide SNP genotypes for about 65% of the 666 donors, treating that subset as a discovery cohort. In addition to the first cohort of 666 subjects, a separate validation cohort of approximately 130 different subjects was used. Alongside the repertoire data, information on donor age, sex, ethnicity and CMV serostatus was compiled. Both class I and class II loci were covered by HLA typing, at four-digit resolution. Every discovery cohort repertoire had been produced on one sequencing platform. The study was designed to test whether signatures of past pathogen exposure could be identified by cataloging public T cell receptors. To predict cytomegalovirus infection status, the study brought together high-throughput TCR immunosequencing, statistical association of individual TCRs with disease status, and machine learning. A later analysis re-examined previously published TCR beta repertoires from 600 to 700 donors and added high-resolution HLA genotyping to investigate patterns of TCR occurrence. Roughly 5 DR-DQ haplotypes were handled as single units for association and clustering, since linkage in the cohort was strong. The study profiled the T cell repertoires of hundreds of subjects by immunosequencing and related them to cytomegalovirus serostatus. The number of typed donors differed by locus: about 620-640 for A, B, C, DRB1 and DQB1; 500 to 550 for DQA1; approximately 610 for DPA1; and around 450 for DPB1. On average, around 200,000 unique TCR beta nucleotide sequences were sequenced per donor among a few hundred genotyped donors of the cohort, with 15% to 20% of those sequences being non-productive. On the study overall, not on this receptor specifically: In a later genetic analysis, a missense DCLRE1C variant was associated with V-gene and J-gene trimming of TCR beta chains, and the association was replicated in an independent cohort. A further reported finding was that TCR beta sequences accurately predicted the HLA-A and HLA-B alleles for most subjects in the first cohort. According to a later analysis, most CMV-associated TCR beta chains appeared to be HLA-restricted, and the HLA associations seemed to be driven largely by CMV exposure. In a later analysis, several top co-occurrence clusters were reported to appear linked to parvovirus B19, influenza, CMV and Epstein-Barr virus. It was suggested by the authors that the approach could potentially be generalized to other disease states and immunological phenotypes. Most TCR sequences were observed very rarely across donors, whereas some public TCRs were present in many individuals. According to a later genetic analysis, donors in an Asian-associated ancestry cluster had fewer N-insertions in productive TCRs than the approximately 670-donor mean. A few of the identified cytomegalovirus-associated TCR beta chains were confirmed in vitro to be specific for cytomegalovirus antigens. Specific HLA alleles were associated with more than 15,000 TCR beta sequences at a false discovery rate of 0.05 in a later analysis. The earlier analysis of some 540 of the donors excluded some 15 rarely observed V segments, including chromosome 9 orphons, because counts were too low. Cytomegalovirus status was reported to be diagnosed by the classifier with high specificity and sensitivity in both the original and validation cohorts. Linkage disequilibrium might explain the correlated functional status among segregating V segments, but an unknown experimental factor could not be ruled out. Because the 87-base-pair reads could not distinguish some IMGT-functional V segments, including TRBV6-2 and TRBV6-3, those segments were excluded. Because HLA typing was unavailable for some donors at each locus, only the typed subset was used in association tests. This cohort had only TCR beta chains sequenced, and the lack of alpha or paired-chain data limited which features could be detected. When HLA alleles, especially DR and DQ, strongly co-occurred, TCR associations were difficult to assign to individual alleles. In the study, some 180 TCR beta chains were listed as associated with cytomegalovirus. Immune exposure information for the cohort was limited to CMV serostatus. A later analysis found that TCR association rates varied across HLA loci, with DRB1 alleles showing the most associated TCRs and HLA-C alleles the fewest. A group of highly shared sequence variants was considered likely to be a technical artifact of the sequencing pipeline. In an earlier analysis of around 600 of the donors, most TCR beta V segments appeared in productive rearrangements about 90% or about 30% of the time, broadly matching IMGT annotations. Compared with equally common non-associated chains, HLA-associated TCR beta chains in a later analysis were more clonally expanded and had lower generation probabilities. The presence/absence analyses assumed that sequencing depth was roughly uniform across donors, and that assumption may not be true.

In total, approximately 610 healthy bone marrow donors made up the cohort. At the time of sampling, every cohort member was nominally healthy, though immune exposures that went unrecorded were likely present. The donor tested CMV seronegative, placing the donor among the 300 to 450 seronegative members of the cohort. Every donor gave a peripheral blood sample, and the peripheral blood mononuclear cells from that sample were used for TCR beta sequencing. Genomic DNA was extracted from the blood cell samples with the Qiagen DNeasy Blood Extraction Kit. The library was built by means of the immunoSEQ multiplex PCR assay. A mixture of 60 forward primers for TCR Vbeta segments and 13 reverse primers for TCR Jbeta segments was used in the multiplex PCR. Amplification of the CDR3 region of rearranged TCR beta genes was performed with a multiplex PCR assay on genomic DNA. On the Illumina HiSeq System, the amplified TCR beta libraries were sequenced as 87-base-pair reads. The authors processed their data as follows. In a later analysis, roughly 80 million unique TCR beta chains were counted across the approximately 640 repertoires, and approximately 9.9 million of these chains were shared by at least two donors. To remove PCR and sequencing errors, raw reads were error-corrected and collapsed into unique sequences using a nearest-neighbor algorithm that merged closely related sequences. Alignment of CDR3 sequences to IMGT reference sequences was used to assign V, D and J gene segments. For a sequence to be retained, at least a six-nucleotide match to both a V gene segment and a J gene segment was required. A rearrangement counted as productive if the CDR3 had no stop codons and remained in frame with V and J, and every other rearrangement counted as non-productive. Following IMGT convention, CDR3 was defined as the stretch from the second conserved V-encoded cysteine to the conserved J-encoded phenylalanine. In an earlier analysis of roughly 610 of the donors, sequences lacking an unambiguous match to a single V gene segment were excluded. An earlier analysis of a few hundred of the donors called V segments functional above 56.7% productive rearrangements and segregating when the between-donor standard deviation exceeded 5%. A statistical classification framework was developed to diagnose cytomegalovirus status using the catalog of TCR beta chain sequences. In a later analysis, TCR nucleotide sequences were compared against IMGT/GENE-DB human TR gene sequences so that V and J genes could be assigned. Using the TCRdist pipeline, a later analysis assigned CDR3 sequences along with most-parsimonious VDJ recombination scenarios. A later analysis defined each TCR beta chain by its CDR3 amino acid sequence plus V-gene family, and excluded reads lacking a unique V-gene family. In a later analysis, around 600 highly shared, low-generation-probability nucleotide sequences were removed to address suspected cross-contamination and a sequencing artifact. For each public chain, a later analysis derived a clonal expansion index from normalized ranks of inferred template counts within each repertoire. Generation probabilities in a later analysis came from a VDJ recombination model fitted to out-of-frame rearrangements, and those results were checked against IGoR. Hypergeometric tests were used in a later analysis to score TCR-TCR, TCR-HLA and TCR-CMV co-occurrence, with a repertoire-size bias correction applied to the TCR pairs. In a later analysis, false discovery rates were estimated by permuting HLA or CMV assignments 20 times. A later analysis grouped co-occurring TCRs with DBSCAN, adding TCRdist sequence similarity when clustering within HLA-allele-positive subsets. Repertoires with fewer than 30,000 or more than 120,000 public chains, plus five repertoires with anomalous nucleotide sharing, were excluded from co-occurrence clustering. TCRdb re-hosts the immuneACCESS table, in-frame sequences only. Its copies lack some clones; in the studies checked, an unresolved V gene accounts for under half of them, and the cause for the rest is not known. V and J calls and clone size are given by that table; D and trimming were obtained from the DNA. This sample gives 180,000 or so clones in total; 78% of them show up just once. Approximately 2.9% of the sample goes to the ten largest clones.

The CDR3 runs 16 amino acids, cysteine and phenylalanine included. Solely the CDR3 DNA is kept, with 48 bases framed from the first base. Per the germline V gene (reference sequence), WNHNN is the CDR1 and SYGVQD is the CDR2. The V end gives up 3 bases and the J end 6 bases, leaving 10 bases in the junction not matched to a gene. This sequence uses TRBV10-1 and TRBJ2-7; TRBD2 fits 11 bases in the junction. This clonotype originated in a female donor in good health and CMV-seronegative. Sequencing input: PBMCs. The DNA sequence is TGCGCCAGCAGTGAAGAGGGGGCTAGCGGGAGGTCCGAGCAGTACTTC. The encoded protein is CASSEEGASGRSEQYF.